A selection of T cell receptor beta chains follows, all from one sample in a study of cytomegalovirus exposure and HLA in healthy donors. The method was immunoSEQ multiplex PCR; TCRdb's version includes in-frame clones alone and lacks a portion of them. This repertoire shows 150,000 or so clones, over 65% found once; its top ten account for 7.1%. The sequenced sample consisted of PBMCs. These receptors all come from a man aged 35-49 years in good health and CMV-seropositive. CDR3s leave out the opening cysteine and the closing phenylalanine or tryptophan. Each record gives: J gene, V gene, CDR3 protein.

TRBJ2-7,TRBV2,ASSAIGTGAPYEQY
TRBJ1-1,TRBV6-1,ASSEAGGDTEAF
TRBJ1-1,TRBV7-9,ASSLFTVGGDTEAF
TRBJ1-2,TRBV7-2,ASRPSPGTANYGYT
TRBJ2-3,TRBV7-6,ASSLGWPDTQY
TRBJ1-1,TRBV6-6,ASSKPTRGTEAF
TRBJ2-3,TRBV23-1,ASSQPDGTGASGGAPSTDTQY
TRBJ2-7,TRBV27,ASSGGDSSYEQY
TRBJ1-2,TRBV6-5,ASSYSTAALNYGYT
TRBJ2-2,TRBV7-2,ASSRSRQNTGELF
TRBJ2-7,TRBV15,ATATSVDRPYEQY
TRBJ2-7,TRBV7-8,ASSPDRDWNYEQY
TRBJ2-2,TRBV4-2,ASTDTGGTGELF
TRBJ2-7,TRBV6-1,ASSVGGGRDEQY